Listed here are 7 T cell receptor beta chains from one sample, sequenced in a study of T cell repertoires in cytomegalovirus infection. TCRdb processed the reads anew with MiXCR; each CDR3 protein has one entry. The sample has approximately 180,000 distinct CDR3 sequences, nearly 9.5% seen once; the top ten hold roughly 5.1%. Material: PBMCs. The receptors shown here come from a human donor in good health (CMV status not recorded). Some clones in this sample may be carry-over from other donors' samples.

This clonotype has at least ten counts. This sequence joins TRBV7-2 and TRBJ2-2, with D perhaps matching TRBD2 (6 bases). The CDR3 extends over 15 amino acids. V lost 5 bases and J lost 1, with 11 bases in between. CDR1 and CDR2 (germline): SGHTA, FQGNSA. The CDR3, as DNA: TGTGCCAGCAGCCTGGGACTCCAGAACACCGGGGAGCTGTTTTTT. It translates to CASSLGLQNTGELFF.

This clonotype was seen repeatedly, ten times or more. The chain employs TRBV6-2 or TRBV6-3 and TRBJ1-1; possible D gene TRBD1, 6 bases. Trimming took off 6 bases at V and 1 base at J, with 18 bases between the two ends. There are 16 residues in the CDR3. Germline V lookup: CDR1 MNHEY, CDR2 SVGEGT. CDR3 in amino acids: CASRESGGGRNTEAFF. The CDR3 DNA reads TGTGCCAGCAGGGAGTCTGGTGGGGGCCGGAACACTGAAGCTTTCTTT.

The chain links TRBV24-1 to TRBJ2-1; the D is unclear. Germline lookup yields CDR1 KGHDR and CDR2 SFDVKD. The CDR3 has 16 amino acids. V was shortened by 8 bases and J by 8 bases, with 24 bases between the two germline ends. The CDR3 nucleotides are TGTGCCACCAAATGCCGGGTGGCTTATTTTCTCCATGAGCAGTTCTTC. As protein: CATKCRVAYFLHEQFF.

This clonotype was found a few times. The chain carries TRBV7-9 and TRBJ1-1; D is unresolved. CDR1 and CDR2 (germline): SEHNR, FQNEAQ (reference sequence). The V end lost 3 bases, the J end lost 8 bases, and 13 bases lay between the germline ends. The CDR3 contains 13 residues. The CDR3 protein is CASSFNQDSEAFF. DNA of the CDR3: TGTGCCAGCAGCTTTAACCAGGATTCGGAAGCTTTCTTT.

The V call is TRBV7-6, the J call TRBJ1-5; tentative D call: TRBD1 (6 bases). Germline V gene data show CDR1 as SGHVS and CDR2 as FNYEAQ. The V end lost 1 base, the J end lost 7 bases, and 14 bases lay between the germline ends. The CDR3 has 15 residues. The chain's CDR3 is CASSLVEGVGQPQHF. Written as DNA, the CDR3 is TGTGCCAGCAGCTTAGTTGAGGGGGTCGGCCAGCCCCAGCATTTT. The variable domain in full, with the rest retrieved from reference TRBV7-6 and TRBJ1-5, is GAGVSQSPRYKVTKRGQDVALRCDPISGHVSLYWYRQALGQGPEFLTYFNYEAQQDKSGLPNDRFSAERPEGSISTLTIQRTEQRDSAMYRCASSLVEGVGQPQHFGDGTRLSIL.

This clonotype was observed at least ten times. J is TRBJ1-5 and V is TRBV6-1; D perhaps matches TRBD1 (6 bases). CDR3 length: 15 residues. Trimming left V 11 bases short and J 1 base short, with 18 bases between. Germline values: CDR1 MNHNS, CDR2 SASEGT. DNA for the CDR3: TGTGCCGCAGGGGCAGGGTTGATGAGCAATCAGCCCCAGCATTTT. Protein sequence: CAAGAGLMSNQPQHF.

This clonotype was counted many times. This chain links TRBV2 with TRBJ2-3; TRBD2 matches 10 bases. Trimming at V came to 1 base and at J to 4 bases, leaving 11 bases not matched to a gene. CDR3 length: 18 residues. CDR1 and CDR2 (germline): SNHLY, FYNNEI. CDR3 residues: CASSEVPWVAGGADTQYF. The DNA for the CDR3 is TGTGCCAGCAGTGAAGTTCCCTGGGTAGCGGGAGGAGCAGATACGCAGTATTTT. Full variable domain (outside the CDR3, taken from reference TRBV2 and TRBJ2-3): EPEVTQTPSHQVTQMGQEVILRCVPISNHLYFYWYRQILGQKVEFLVSFYNNEISEKSEIFDDQFSVERPDGSNFTLKIRSTKLEDSAMYFCASSEVPWVAGGADTQYFGPGTRLTVL.